This entry describes one T cell receptor (beta chain). The record originates from a study of blood T cell repertoires in COVID-19. Profiled with immunoSEQ multiplex PCR; TCRdb holds only in-frame clones, not every one. The profile shows some 100,000 clones, roughly 92% of them singletons. The V gene's germline CDR1 is MNHNY and CDR2 SVGAGI (reference sequence). V lost 2 bases to trimming and J lost 6 bases; unmatched junction nucleotides: 0. The CDR3 covers 12 residues. This TCR was recovered from a man in his 70s with acute or convalescent COVID-19. Material for sequencing was peripheral blood. The V gene is TRBV6-6, the J gene TRBJ2-7, with 8 bases fitting TRBD2. CDR3 amino acids: CASSYAGGEQYF. The DNA of the CDR3 is TGTGCCAGCAGTTACGCGGGAGGCGAGCAGTACTTC.